Listed here are 17 T cell receptor beta chains from one sample, sequenced in a study of regulatory T cells in long-lasting Graves disease. iRepertoire HTBI primers and Arm-PCR of CDR3 regions built TCR beta libraries. TCRdb recomputed calls from the multiplex PCR reads with MiXCR, one row per CDR3 protein. The repertoire holds 500,000 to 800,000 distinct CDR3 sequences, with roughly 30% as singletons. Noted time point: persistent/refractory GD, antithyroid drugs over 5 years with positive TRAb. PBMCs provided the RNA from which the TCR library was made. The sequences come from peripheral blood mononuclear cells (PBMCs), collected when the disease was refractory, from a patient treated with antithyroid drugs. These receptors all stem from a female donor with Graves disease.

A note on this clonotype: A much larger clone differs from this one at a single base, so this may be a read error. The chain employs TRBV25-1 and TRBJ2-5, with TRBD2 identical over 15 bases. The CDR3 consists of 16 residues. V trimming: 1 base; J trimming: 4 bases; junction bases outside the gene matches: 1. CDR1 and CDR2 from the germline V gene are MGHDK and SYGVNS. CDR3 residues: CASSEWGLAGGETQYF. The CDR3 nucleotides read TGTGCCAGCAGTGAATGGGGACTAGCGGGAGGAGAGACCCAGTACTTC.

This clonotype has a handful of counts. This rearrangement joins TRBV6-1 to TRBJ1-5; D is unclear. With 2 bases removed from V and 0 bases from J, the gap between germline ends came to 14 bases. The CDR3 loop spans 17 amino acids. Per germline, CDR1 MNHNS and CDR2 SASEGT. Written as DNA, the CDR3 is TGTGCCAGCAGTGAACGGGCAGGTCGGTATAGCAATCAGCCCCAGCATTTT. It translates to CASSERAGRYSNQPQHF.

This clonotype turned up a few times. An end of the junction differs from the germline gene, which may be a read error. The chain has TRBV7-9 and TRBJ2-7; D is ambiguous. This CDR3 is 14 amino acids long. CDR1 and CDR2 (germline): SEHNR, FQNEAQ (reference sequence). CDR3 sequence reads: CASSLEPGSYEQYF. DNA of the CDR3: TGCGCCAGCAGCTTGGAACCCGGTTCCTACGAGCAGTACTTC.

V and J are TRBV19 and TRBJ2-7; perhaps TRBD2 as D (6 bases). Trimming left V 5 bases short and J 3 bases short, with 11 bases between. The CDR3 covers 13 residues. Germline V gives CDR1 LNHDA, CDR2 SQIVND (reference sequence). CDR3: CASSWRDDYEQYF. The CDR3 nucleotides are TGTGCCAGTAGTTGGCGGGATGACTACGAGCAGTACTTC.

About this clonotype: Germline is not matched at one junction end, which may reflect a read error. The chain is built from TRBV20-1 and TRBJ1-6; 9 positions agree with TRBD1. The CDR3 sequence is 14 residues long. Germline-derived CDR1 and CDR2 are DFQATT and SNEGSKA (reference sequence). Here the CDR3 reads CSAQGQGPNSPLRF. The CDR3 nucleotides read TGCAGTGCTCAGGGACAGGGTCCGAATTCACCCCTCCGCTTT.

CDR3 residues: CSVEDLGSYMNTEAFF. The CDR3 DNA follows: TGCAGCGTTGAAGATCTCGGCAGCTACATGAACACTGAAGCTTTCTTT. The V and J genes are TRBV29-1 and TRBJ1-1; D gene uncertain. This CDR3 has 16 residues. The germline CDR1 and CDR2 sequences are SQVTM and ANQGSEA. The V end was cut by 0 bases, the J end by 0 bases, with 14 bases between.

This clonotype was observed a handful of times. CDR3 DNA sequence: TGTGCCAGCAGGTGGGGGGGAGGAGGAGATACGCAGTATTTT. This sequence encodes CASRWGGGGDTQYF. The rearrangement joins TRBV6-1 to TRBJ2-3, with TRBD2 matching 7 bases. The ends lost 6 bases at V and 5 bases at J; junction bases unmatched: 8. The CDR3 runs to 14 residues. Germline values: CDR1 MNHNS, CDR2 SASEGT.

V gene TRBV6-2 or TRBV6-3 combines with J gene TRBJ2-2, with D possibly called TRBD1 or TRBD2 (5 bases each). V lost 8 bases, J lost 4 bases, and 17 bases lay in between. The CDR3 sequence is 15 residues long. Germline V gene data show CDR1 as MNHEY and CDR2 as SVGEGT. The CDR3 bases are TGTGCCAGCGGAAGAGGGGTCTTCGCCACCGGGGAGCTGTTTTTT. Amino acids: CASGRGVFATGELFF.

A few counts support this clonotype. V gene TRBV10-1 combines with J gene TRBJ1-1; 7 bases line up with TRBD1. CDR1 is WNHNN and CDR2 is SYGVQD in the germline V gene (reference sequence). The CDR3 is made up of 13 amino acids. Losses at the gene ends were 5 bases for V and 7 bases for J; bases not matched to a gene: 7. CDR3 DNA sequence: TGCGCCAGCAGTCCGGGACAGTTCGGTGAAGCTTTCTTT. Translated: CASSPGQFGEAFF.

A few counts support this clonotype. The chain joins TRBV2 to TRBJ1-5; D is undetermined. The V and J ends lost 4 bases and 6 bases respectively, with 10 bases between them. The CDR3 is 13 residues long. Germline CDR1 is SNHLY and CDR2 is FYNNEI. The CDR3 loop reads CASSGAGSQPQHF. The CDR3 region has the DNA TGTGCCAGCAGTGGGGCAGGCTCTCAGCCCCAGCATTTT.

This clonotype has just a few counts. The chain joins TRBV4-2 to TRBJ1-4, with D perhaps matching TRBD1 (6 bases). V was cut by 0 bases and J by 7 bases, with 15 bases left in between. The CDR3 is 16 amino acids. Per the germline V gene, CDR1 is LGHNA and CDR2 is YNFKEQ. The CDR3 nucleotides read TGTGCCAGCAGCCAAGAAGTAGTGGGGGCTGGTGAAAAACTGTTTTTT. Translation gives CASSQEVVGAGEKLFF.

The chain has TRBV7-9 and TRBJ1-2; 10 nucleotides agree with TRBD1. The CDR3 contains 15 residues. The V gene's germline CDR1 is SEHNR and CDR2 FQNEAQ (reference sequence). The junction had 6 bases not matched to a gene; V was cut back by 1 base and J by 7 bases. The CDR3 region is CASSLEGQGKVGYTF. In nucleotides, the CDR3 is TGTGCCAGCAGCTTAGAGGGACAGGGGAAGGTTGGCTACACCTTC.

Concerning this clonotype itself: Compared with germline, one end of the junction differs, possibly owing to a read error. The chain combines TRBV6-2 or TRBV6-3 with TRBJ2-2; 7 bases match TRBD1. Germline CDR1 is MNHEY and CDR2 is SVGEGT. This CDR3 is built from 18 residues. CDR3 sequence: CASRRYARDRTNTGELLF. DNA for the CDR3: TGTGCCAGCAGGCGATATGCAAGGGACAGAACGAACACCGGGGAGCTGTTGTTT.

This clonotype was observed a few times. This rearrangement joins TRBV10-3 to TRBJ2-7, with 12 bases fitting TRBD2. Germline lookup yields CDR1 ENHRY and CDR2 SYGVKD. Trimming cost V 8 bases and J 6 bases; bases outside gene matches: 14. The CDR3 spans 16 residues. The CDR3 here is CAILRQGLAGGGEQYF. CDR3 DNA sequence: TGTGCCATCCTTCGGCAGGGTCTAGCGGGAGGGGGCGAGCAGTACTTC.

The table lists this clonotype with many counts. The CDR3 loop reads CSASRGTGFREQFF. The CDR3 DNA reads as TGCAGTGCTAGTAGGGGGACAGGGTTCCGCGAGCAGTTCTTC. J is TRBJ2-1 and V is TRBV20-1; 9 nucleotides line up with TRBD1. Looked up from germline, CDR1 is DFQATT and CDR2 is SNEGSKA (reference sequence). The CDR3 is 14 residues long. V dropped 3 bases and J dropped 10; count of bases not matched to a gene: 10.

The J gene is TRBJ1-2, the V gene TRBV4-1, with 10 bases identical to TRBD1. CDR3 length equals 13 residues. From germline, CDR1 is MGHRA and CDR2 YSYEKL. With V trimmed by 5 bases and J by 12 bases, 9 bases remained unmatched. The CDR3 region has the DNA TGCGCCAGCAGCTACGTTAAGACAGGGGGCCACACCTTC. Translation gives CASSYVKTGGHTF.

At least ten counts were recorded for this clonotype. The chain uses TRBV11-2 and TRBJ1-1, with D unresolved. The V gene's germline CDR1 is SGHAT and CDR2 FQNNGV. The CDR3 length is 13 residues. Trimming removed 5 bases from V and 5 bases from J, with 12 bases in between. CDR3 nucleotide sequence: TGTGCCAGCAGCCCTGACGGACGGACTGAAGCTTTCTTT. Translation gives CASSPDGRTEAFF.